The 27 T cell receptor beta chains presented below share a single source sample, sequenced in a study of regulatory T cells in long-lasting Graves disease. With iRepertoire HTBI primers and Arm-PCR of CDR3 regions, TCR beta libraries were built. TCRdb re-called the multiplex PCR reads through MiXCR, storing one row per CDR3 protein. The sample gives 500,000 to 700,000 distinct CDR3 sequences, about 32% of which show up once; 40% to 50% is in the top ten. Specified time point: persistent/refractory GD, antithyroid drugs over 5 years with positive TRAb. There was RNA extracted from PBMCs, and the TCR library was made from it. The sequenced sample was peripheral blood mononuclear cells (PBMCs), obtained when the disease was refractory, from a patient treated with antithyroid drugs. The receptors here all came from a female donor with Graves disease.

The genes are TRBV27 and TRBJ2-5; D is possibly TRBD1 (5 bases). V shed 6 bases and J shed 1 base, with 21 bases lying between them. Germline CDR1 MNHEY, CDR2 SMNVEV (reference sequence). The CDR3 has 17 residues. The CDR3 DNA reads as TGTGCCAGCAGCCCGCAGGGAAATCCCCGATCCCAAGAGACCCAGTACTTC. It translates to CASSPQGNPRSQETQYF.

This clonotype showed up just a few times. The J gene is TRBJ1-6, the V gene TRBV3-1; 7 bases agree with TRBD1. The germline CDR1 and CDR2 sequences are LGHDT and YNNKEL (reference sequence). This CDR3 contains 14 residues. With 2 bases clipped from V and 8 bases from J, the junction kept 3 bases outside the gene matches. Written as DNA, the CDR3 is TGTGCCAGCAGCCAACTCCAGGGGGATTCACCCCTCCACTTT. Amino acid sequence: CASSQLQGDSPLHF.

The gene calls are TRBV5-5 and TRBJ1-1; D unclear. The V end lost 1 base, the J end lost 3 bases, and 7 bases lay between the germline ends. The germline V gene encodes CDR1 SGHKS and CDR2 YYEKEE (reference sequence). CDR3 length: 13 residues. The CDR3 nucleotides are TGTGCCAGCAGCTTGACCTCTTACACTGAAGCTTTCTTT. Encoded protein: CASSLTSYTEAFF.

Note on this clonotype: Given a much more abundant clone one base away, this may be a read error. Likely a read error: the CDR3 ends without its conserved phenylalanine or tryptophan. This rearrangement joins TRBV12-3 or TRBV12-4 to TRBJ2-5; 9 bases map to TRBD1. The CDR3 spans 18 residues. The V segment lost 2 bases and the J segment 1 base; nucleotides outside the gene matches: 11. The CDR3, as DNA: TGTGCCAGCAGTTTACAACAGGGGGCGCATTGGGGCCAAGAGACCCAGTACCTC. The encoded protein is CASSLQQGAHWGQETQYL.

This clonotype was picked up a small number of times. The chain carries TRBV7-9 and TRBJ2-2; D gene unclear. V lost 11 bases and J lost 5, with 12 bases in between. The CDR3 is 12 amino acids. Looked up from germline, CDR1 is SEHNR and CDR2 is FQNEAQ (reference sequence). The chain's CDR3 is CALRSATGELFF. For the CDR3, the DNA is TGTGCCCTGCGCTCCGCGACCGGGGAGCTGTTTTTT. The full variable domain, with the rest looked up from reference TRBV7-9 and TRBJ2-2, is DTGVSQNPRHKITKRGQNVTFRCDPISEHNRLYWYRQTLGQGPEFLTYFQNEAQLEKSRLLSDRFSAERPKGSFSTLEIQRTEQGDSAMYLCALRSATGELFFGEGSRLTVL.

J is TRBJ1-5 and V is TRBV6-1; D ambiguous. Germline V gives CDR1 MNHNS, CDR2 SASEGT. This CDR3 contains 15 residues. V lost 1 base and J 0 bases, leaving 7 bases between the germline ends. CDR3 DNA sequence: TGTGCCAGCAGTGAAGGCAGGTATAGCAATCAGCCCCAGCATTTT. Translated: CASSEGRYSNQPQHF.

This chain joins TRBV6-5 and TRBJ1-2; D is ambiguous. Between the trimmed V and J ends, which lost 2 bases and 5 bases, there was a span of 15 bases. CDR3 length: 15 amino acids. Germline V CDR1 and CDR2: MNHEY, SVGAGI. The CDR3 loop is CASSYNGQLRYGYTF. Written as DNA, the CDR3 is TGTGCCAGCAGTTACAATGGGCAGCTTCGATATGGCTACACCTTC.

The V and J genes are TRBV2 and TRBJ1-3, with a possible D match to TRBD1 (6 bases). Trimming shortened V by 8 bases and J by 5 bases, and 22 bases separated the two germline ends. Germline V gene sequence: CDR1 SNHLY, CDR2 FYNNEI. CDR3 length: 16 amino acids. The CDR3 here is CASRRTELGLRNTIYF. CDR3 nucleotides: TGTGCCAGCCGACGGACAGAACTGGGCCTGAGAAACACCATATATTTT.

A few counts support this clonotype. V is TRBV27 and J is TRBJ1-5; D is perhaps TRBD1 (6 bases). CDR1 is MNHEY and CDR2 is SMNVEV in the germline V gene (reference sequence). The CDR3 totals 14 residues. V lost 4 bases to trimming and J lost 3 bases, with 10 bases between them. CDR3 in amino acids: CASSYQGINQPQHF. CDR3 bases: TGTGCCAGCAGTTATCAGGGGATCAATCAGCCCCAGCATTTT.

The chain employs TRBV20-1 and TRBJ1-5, with 8 positions matching TRBD1. The germline CDR1 and CDR2 sequences are DFQATT and SNEGSKA (reference sequence). The CDR3 runs to 14 residues. V was pared by 6 bases and J by 2 bases, with 6 bases of the junction left unmatched. The CDR3: CSATEQGGNQPQHF. CDR3 sequence (DNA): TGCAGTGCCACAGAACAGGGGGGCAATCAGCCCCAGCATTTT.

The CDR3 loop is CASSGRTLRTEAFF. DNA of the CDR3: TGTGCCAGTTCGGGACGGACCCTGAGAACTGAAGCTTTCTTT. The V call is TRBV6-1, the J call TRBJ1-1, with D maybe TRBD1 (5 bases). Germline V gene sequence: CDR1 MNHNS, CDR2 SASEGT. Between the trimmed V and J ends, which lost 9 bases and 5 bases, there was a span of 19 bases. The CDR3 extends over 14 amino acids.

The table lists this clonotype with a count of one. The rearrangement links TRBV7-6 to TRBJ1-1, with D tentatively TRBD1 (5 bases). Germline CDR1 is SGHVS and CDR2 is FNYEAQ. The V and J ends lost 5 bases and 0 bases respectively, with 31 bases between them. The CDR3 length is 21 residues. CDR3 sequence: CASSTRGGVTLPVRMNTEAFF. The CDR3 coding sequence is TGTGCCAGCAGCACTAGAGGAGGGGTTACCCTCCCGGTTAGAATGAACACTGAAGCTTTCTTT.

This clonotype appeared a few times. DNA of the CDR3: TGTGCCAGCAGCCAGAGGAGGTTTGAAGCTTTCTTT. It yields the protein CASSQRRFEAFF. The chain is built from TRBV5-6 and TRBJ1-1, with D hard to call. Germline V gives CDR1 SGHDT, CDR2 YYEEEE. V was shortened by 4 bases and J by 7 bases, with 11 bases between the two germline ends. This CDR3 is built from 12 residues.

The CDR3, as DNA: TGCAGTGCTAGAACCCTGGGACAGGGGGGTCAGCCCCAGCATTTT. It is translated as CSARTLGQGGQPQHF. The gene calls are TRBV20-1 and TRBJ1-5; 11 bases agree with TRBD1. Germline CDR1 reads DFQATT; CDR2 reads SNEGSKA (reference sequence). The CDR3 is 15 amino acids. The J segment lost 6 bases and the V segment lost 2 bases, leaving 6 bases of the junction unmatched.

This clonotype was observed a few times. This chain links TRBV12-3 or TRBV12-4 with TRBJ2-7; D ambiguous. Trimming pared 5 bases from V and 5 bases from J, leaving 16 bases between. This CDR3 has 14 amino acids. The CDR3 is CASSPTYGRHEQYF. CDR3 DNA: TGTGCCAGCAGTCCGACCTACGGTAGGCACGAGCAGTACTTC.

Notes on this clonotype: Being one base from a much bigger clone, this may be a read error. The CDR3 DNA reads TGTGTCAGCAGCCAAGGAGGGGGGAACACTGAAGCTTTCTTT. Amino acids: CVSSQGGGNTEAFF. The rearrangement uses TRBV3-1 and TRBJ1-1, with D maybe TRBD1 (6 bases). The germline CDR1 and CDR2 sequences are LGHDT and YNNKEL (reference sequence). The CDR3 runs 14 residues. Looking up the rest from reference TRBV3-1 and TRBJ1-1 gives the full variable domain: DTAVSQTPKYLVTQMGNDKSIKCEQNLGHDTMYWYKQDSKKFLKIMFSYNNKELIINETVPNRFSPKSPDKAHLNLHINSLELGDSAVYFCVSSQGGGNTEAFFGQGTRLTVV.

This clonotype was recorded at least ten times. CDR3: CASRQGHNSPLHF. The CDR3 coding sequence is TGTGCCAGCAGACAGGGGCATAATTCACCCCTCCACTTT. This chain joins TRBV12-3 or TRBV12-4 and TRBJ1-6; 7 bases fit TRBD1. The CDR3 runs 13 residues. The ends lost 6 bases at V and 5 bases at J; junction bases unmatched: 1.

This clonotype was counted between two and nine times. This chain connects TRBV19 to TRBJ2-5; TRBD2 matches at 10 bases. The CDR3 runs to 14 residues. The junction had 4 bases not matched to a gene; V was cut back by 5 bases and J by 4 bases. Germline CDR1 LNHDA, CDR2 SQIVND (reference sequence). CDR3 DNA sequence: TGTGCCAGTAGTCCTGGGACTAGCGCAGAGACCCAGTACTTC. Protein: CASSPGTSAETQYF.

The chain uses TRBV6-5 and TRBJ1-5; D not resolved. Trimming took off 4 bases at V and 6 bases at J, with 16 bases between the two ends. The germline CDR1 and CDR2 sequences are MNHEY and SVGAGI. The CDR3 consists of 15 residues. This CDR3 reads CASSWEGLAGQPQHF. CDR3 bases: TGTGCCAGCAGTTGGGAAGGGCTTGCGGGTCAGCCCCAGCATTTT.

This clonotype has a handful of counts. The chain links TRBV29-1 to TRBJ1-2; D gene uncertain. The CDR3 spans 15 residues. The V gene lost 0 bases and the J gene lost 0 bases, with 11 bases spanning the gap. In germline, CDR1 is SQVTM, CDR2 ANQGSEA. In nucleotides, the CDR3 is TGCAGCGTTGAAGATAGATGGGTAGCTAACTATGGCTACACCTTC. Protein: CSVEDRWVANYGYTF.

This clonotype came up many times. The chain couples TRBV12-3 or TRBV12-4 to TRBJ1-4, with a tentative D call TRBD1 (6 bases). CDR3 length equals 13 residues. The V gene lost 10 bases and the J gene lost 8 bases, with 17 bases spanning the gap. CDR3 nucleotides: TGTGCCACCTTAGGGGGTTTTGGGGAAAAACTGTTTTTT. Residues: CATLGGFGEKLFF.

This clonotype has a count of ten or more. The chain joins TRBV20-1 to TRBJ1-2, with D tentatively TRBD1 (6 bases). The CDR3 extends over 15 amino acids. Trimming stripped 2 bases from V and 4 bases from J, with 17 bases between. Germline CDR1 and CDR2: DFQATT and SNEGSKA (reference sequence). The CDR3 nucleotides are TGCAGTGCTAGACAGGGGATCAGCGGGGGCTATGGCTACACCTTC. It specifies CSARQGISGGYGYTF.

V usage is TRBV28 and J usage is TRBJ2-1; the D is unclear. Trimming removed 4 bases at V and 5 bases at J, with 3 bases between. The CDR3 contains 11 residues. Germline V gene data show CDR1 as MDHEN and CDR2 as SYDVKM. The CDR3 spells CASSYDNEQFF. CDR3 DNA: TGTGCCAGCAGTTACGACAATGAGCAGTTCTTC.

The sample holds a few counts of this clonotype. This chain links TRBV6-9 with TRBJ1-1; 8 bases align to TRBD1. V dropped 3 bases and J dropped 1; count of bases not matched to a gene: 4. Germline V gene sequence: CDR1 MNHGY, CDR2 SVAAGI. The CDR3 has 15 residues. CDR3 region: CASSYGTGPNTEAFF. For the CDR3, the DNA is TGTGCCAGCAGTTACGGGACAGGCCCGAACACTGAAGCTTTCTTT.

This clonotype was observed many times. V and J are TRBV6-1 and TRBJ1-6; perhaps TRBD1 as D (6 bases). Germline values: CDR1 MNHNS, CDR2 SASEGT. The ends were cut back, 6 bases at V and 5 bases at J, with 11 bases in the middle. The CDR3 contains 14 residues. CDR3 DNA sequence: TGTGCCAGCAGGACGGGACAAAATAATTCACCCCTCCACTTT. Its translation: CASRTGQNNSPLHF.

The CDR3 sequence is CASSQSGNTEAFF. CDR3 bases: TGTGCCAGCAGCCAATCAGGGAACACTGAAGCTTTCTTT. This chain links TRBV6-4 with TRBJ1-1; D is undetermined. Per the germline V gene, CDR1 is MRHNA and CDR2 is SNTAGT. The CDR3 is 13 amino acids. The V and J ends lost 6 bases and 1 base respectively, with 9 bases between them.

The V call is TRBV7-9, the J call TRBJ1-1; weak D call: TRBD1 (6 bases). Germline-derived CDR1 and CDR2 are SEHNR and FQNEAQ (reference sequence). The CDR3 runs to 15 residues. V lost 7 bases and J 4 bases, leaving 19 bases between the germline ends. Written as DNA, the CDR3 is TGTGCCAGCAACCCGGCTGGGGGGGCAAGCACTGAAGCTTTCTTT. Protein: CASNPAGGASTEAFF. Full variable domain (missing parts from reference TRBV7-9 and TRBJ1-1): DTGVSQNPRHKITKRGQNVTFRCDPISEHNRLYWYRQTLGQGPEFLTYFQNEAQLEKSRLLSDRFSAERPKGSFSTLEIQRTEQGDSAMYLCASNPAGGASTEAFFGQGTRLTVV.